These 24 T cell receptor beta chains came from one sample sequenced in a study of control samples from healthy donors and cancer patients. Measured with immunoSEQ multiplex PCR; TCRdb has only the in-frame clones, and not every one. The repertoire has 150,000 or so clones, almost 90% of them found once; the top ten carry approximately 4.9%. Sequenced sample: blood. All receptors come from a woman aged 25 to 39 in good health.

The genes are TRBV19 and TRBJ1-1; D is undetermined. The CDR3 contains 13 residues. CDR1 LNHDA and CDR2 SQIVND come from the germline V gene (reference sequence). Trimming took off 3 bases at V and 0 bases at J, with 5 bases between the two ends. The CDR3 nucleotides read TGTGCCAGTAGTATGGGGTTGAACACTGAAGCTTTCTTT. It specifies CASSMGLNTEAFF.

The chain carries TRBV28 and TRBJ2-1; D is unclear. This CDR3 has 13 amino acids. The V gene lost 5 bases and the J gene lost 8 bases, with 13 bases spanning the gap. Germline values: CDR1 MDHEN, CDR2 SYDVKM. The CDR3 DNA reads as TGTGCCAGCAGTCCCCGCCCGTGGCATGAGCAGTTCTTC. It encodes CASSPRPWHEQFF.

CDR3 bases: TGTGCCAGCAGTGAAGGAGACAGGGGTTGGACAGATACGCAGTATTTT. Its protein is CASSEGDRGWTDTQYF. The chain links TRBV6-1 to TRBJ2-3; 8 positions agree with TRBD1. The germline V gene encodes CDR1 MNHNS and CDR2 SASEGT. The CDR3 totals 16 residues. After removal of 1 base from V and 3 bases from J, the junction contained 6 bases not matched to a gene.

CDR3 nucleotide sequence: TGCGCCAGCAGCCAAGCGAGACAGGGCAATCAGCCCCAGCATTTT. It specifies CASSQARQGNQPQHF. The V and J genes are TRBV4-1 and TRBJ1-5; weak D call: TRBD1 (6 bases). The germline CDR1 and CDR2 sequences are MGHRA and YSYEKL. The CDR3 is 15 amino acids. V was shortened by 1 base and J by 2 bases, with 9 bases between the two germline ends.

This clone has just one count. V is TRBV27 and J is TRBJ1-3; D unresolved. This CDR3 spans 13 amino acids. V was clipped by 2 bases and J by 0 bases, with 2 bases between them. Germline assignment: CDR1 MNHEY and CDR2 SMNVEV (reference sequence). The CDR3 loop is CASSLHSGNTIYF. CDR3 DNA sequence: TGTGCCAGCAGTTTACACTCTGGAAACACCATATATTTT.

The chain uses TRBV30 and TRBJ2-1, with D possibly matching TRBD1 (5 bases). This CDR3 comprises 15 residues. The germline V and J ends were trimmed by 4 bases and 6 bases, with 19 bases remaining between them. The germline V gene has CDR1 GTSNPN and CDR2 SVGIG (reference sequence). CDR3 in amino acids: CAWTVAGRWGNEQFF. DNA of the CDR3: TGTGCCTGGACGGTGGCAGGGCGGTGGGGCAATGAGCAGTTCTTC.

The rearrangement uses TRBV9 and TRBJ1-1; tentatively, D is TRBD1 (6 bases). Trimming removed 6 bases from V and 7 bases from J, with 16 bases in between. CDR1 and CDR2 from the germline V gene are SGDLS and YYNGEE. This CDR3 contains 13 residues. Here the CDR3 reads CASTLKQGFEAFF. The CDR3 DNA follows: TGTGCCAGCACCCTTAAACAGGGCTTTGAAGCTTTCTTT.

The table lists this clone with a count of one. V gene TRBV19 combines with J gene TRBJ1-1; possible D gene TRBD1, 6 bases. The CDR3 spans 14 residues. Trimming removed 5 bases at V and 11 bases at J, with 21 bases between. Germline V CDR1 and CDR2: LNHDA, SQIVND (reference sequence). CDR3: CASSLTGIPDRAFF. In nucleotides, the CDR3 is TGTGCCAGTAGTTTAACAGGGATCCCTGATCGGGCTTTCTTT. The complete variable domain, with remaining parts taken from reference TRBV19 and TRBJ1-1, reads DGGITQSPKYLFRKEGQNVTLSCEQNLNHDAMYWYRQDPGQGLRLIYYSQIVNDFQKGDIAEGYSVSREKKESFPLTVTSAQKNPTAFYLCASSLTGIPDRAFFGQGTRLTVV.

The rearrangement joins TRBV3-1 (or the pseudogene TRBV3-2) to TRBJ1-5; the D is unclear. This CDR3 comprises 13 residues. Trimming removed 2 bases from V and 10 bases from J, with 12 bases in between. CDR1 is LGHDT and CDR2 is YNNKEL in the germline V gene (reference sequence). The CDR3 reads CASSQSSVSPQHF. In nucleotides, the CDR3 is TGTGCCAGCAGCCAATCAAGTGTATCACCCCAGCATTTT.

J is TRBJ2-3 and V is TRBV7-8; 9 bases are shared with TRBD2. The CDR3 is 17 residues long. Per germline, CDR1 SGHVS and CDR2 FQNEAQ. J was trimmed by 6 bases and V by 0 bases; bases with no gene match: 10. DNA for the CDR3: TGTGCCAGCAGCTTAGCGGATGCGGGAGGGCCAGGGGATACGCAGTATTTT. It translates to CASSLADAGGPGDTQYF.

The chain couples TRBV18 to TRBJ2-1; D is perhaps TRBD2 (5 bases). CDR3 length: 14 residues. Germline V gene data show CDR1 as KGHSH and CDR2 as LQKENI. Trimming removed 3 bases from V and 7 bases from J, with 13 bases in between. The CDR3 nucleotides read TGTGCCAGCTCACCCAGACTAAGTGAGAATGAGCAGTTCTTC. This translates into CASSPRLSENEQFF.

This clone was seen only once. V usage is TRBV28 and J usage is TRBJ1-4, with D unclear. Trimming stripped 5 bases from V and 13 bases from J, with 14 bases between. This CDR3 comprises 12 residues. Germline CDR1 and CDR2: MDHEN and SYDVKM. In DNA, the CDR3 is TGTGCCAGCAGTCCGAGGGATGCTGGACTGTTTTTT. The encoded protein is CASSPRDAGLFF.

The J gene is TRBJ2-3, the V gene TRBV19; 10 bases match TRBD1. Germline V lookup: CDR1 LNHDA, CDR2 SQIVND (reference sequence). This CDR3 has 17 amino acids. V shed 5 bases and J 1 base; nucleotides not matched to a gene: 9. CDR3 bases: TGTGCCAGTAGTCCCGGGACAGGGGTCAGTGGCACAGATACGCAGTATTTT. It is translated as CASSPGTGVSGTDTQYF.

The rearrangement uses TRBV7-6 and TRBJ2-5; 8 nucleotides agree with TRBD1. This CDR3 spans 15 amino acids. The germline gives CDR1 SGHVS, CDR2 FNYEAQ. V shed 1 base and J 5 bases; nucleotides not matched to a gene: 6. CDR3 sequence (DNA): TGTGCCAGCAGCTTAGTCCAGGGGGCACTCGAGACCCAGTACTTC. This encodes CASSLVQGALETQYF.

CDR3 sequence reads: CASGATGNQPQHF. As DNA, the CDR3 is TGTGCCAGCGGCGCGACCGGCAATCAGCCCCAGCATTTT. This chain links TRBV6-5 with TRBJ1-5; D unresolved. The CDR3 totals 13 residues. The V end lost 8 bases, the J end lost 2 bases, and 10 bases lay between the germline ends. Per the germline V gene, CDR1 is MNHEY and CDR2 is SVGAGI.

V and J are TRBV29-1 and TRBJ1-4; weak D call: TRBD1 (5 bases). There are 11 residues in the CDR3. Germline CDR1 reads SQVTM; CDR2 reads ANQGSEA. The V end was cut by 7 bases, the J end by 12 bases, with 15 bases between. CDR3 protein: CSAPFEGELFF. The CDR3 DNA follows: TGCAGCGCTCCCTTTGAAGGGGAACTGTTTTTT.

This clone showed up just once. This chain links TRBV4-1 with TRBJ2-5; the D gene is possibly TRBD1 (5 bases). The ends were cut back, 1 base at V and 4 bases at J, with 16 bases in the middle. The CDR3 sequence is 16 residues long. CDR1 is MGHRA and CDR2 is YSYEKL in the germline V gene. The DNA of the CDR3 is TGCGCCAGCAGCCAAGTGTATGGGGCGGACGGAGAGACCCAGTACTTC. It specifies CASSQVYGADGETQYF.

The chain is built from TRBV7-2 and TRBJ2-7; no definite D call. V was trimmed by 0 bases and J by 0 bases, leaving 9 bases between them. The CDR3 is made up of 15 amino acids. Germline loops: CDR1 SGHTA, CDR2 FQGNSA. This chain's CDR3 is CASSLALGSSYEQYF. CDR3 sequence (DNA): TGTGCCAGCAGCTTAGCGCTCGGCAGCTCCTACGAGCAGTACTTC. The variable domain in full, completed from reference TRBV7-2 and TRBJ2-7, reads GAGVSQSPSNKVTEKGKDVELRCDPISGHTALYWYRQSLGQGLEFLIYFQGNSAPDKSGLPSDRFSAERTGGSVSTLTIQRTQQEDSAVYLCASSLALGSSYEQYFGPGTRLTVT.

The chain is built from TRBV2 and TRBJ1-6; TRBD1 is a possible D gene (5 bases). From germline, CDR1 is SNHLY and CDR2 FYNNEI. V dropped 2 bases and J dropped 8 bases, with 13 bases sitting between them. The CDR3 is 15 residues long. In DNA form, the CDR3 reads TGTGCCAGCAGTGAAATGGAGGGGAGGCATTCACCCCTCCACTTT. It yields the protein CASSEMEGRHSPLHF.

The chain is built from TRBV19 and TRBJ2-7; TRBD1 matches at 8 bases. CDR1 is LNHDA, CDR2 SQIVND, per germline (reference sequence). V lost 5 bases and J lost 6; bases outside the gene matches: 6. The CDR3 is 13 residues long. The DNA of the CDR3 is TGTGCCAGTAGTCACCAGGGGGCGGCCGAGCAGTACTTC. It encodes CASSHQGAAEQYF.

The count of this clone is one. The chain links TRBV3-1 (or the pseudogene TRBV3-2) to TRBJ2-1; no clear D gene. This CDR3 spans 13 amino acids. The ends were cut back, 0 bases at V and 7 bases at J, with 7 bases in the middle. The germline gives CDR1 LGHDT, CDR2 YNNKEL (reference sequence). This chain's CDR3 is CASSQDLGNEQFF. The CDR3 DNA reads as TGTGCCAGCAGCCAAGATCTGGGGAATGAGCAGTTCTTC.

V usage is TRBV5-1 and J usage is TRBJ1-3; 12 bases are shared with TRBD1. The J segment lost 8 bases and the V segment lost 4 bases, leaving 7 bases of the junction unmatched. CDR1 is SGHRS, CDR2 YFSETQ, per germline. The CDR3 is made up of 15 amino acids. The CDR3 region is CASSRGQGAGDTIYF. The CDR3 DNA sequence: TGCGCCAGCAGCAGGGGACAGGGGGCGGGAGACACCATATATTTT.

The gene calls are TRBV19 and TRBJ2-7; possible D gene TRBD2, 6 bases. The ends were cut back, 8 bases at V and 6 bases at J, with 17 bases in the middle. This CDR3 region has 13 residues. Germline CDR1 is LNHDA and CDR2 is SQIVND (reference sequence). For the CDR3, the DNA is TGTGCCAGTGGGATCTTGGGGGGTTCCGAGCAGTACTTC. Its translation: CASGILGGSEQYF.

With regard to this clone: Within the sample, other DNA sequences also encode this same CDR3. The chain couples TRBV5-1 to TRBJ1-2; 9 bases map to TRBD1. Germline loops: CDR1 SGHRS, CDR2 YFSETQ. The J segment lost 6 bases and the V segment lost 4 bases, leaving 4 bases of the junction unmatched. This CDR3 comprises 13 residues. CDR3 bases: TGCGCCAGCAGCCCTGACAGGGGGAATGGCTACACCTTC. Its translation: CASSPDRGNGYTF.